This is a list of T cell receptor beta chains from one sample in a study of beta chain features in type 1 diabetes. The table came from immunoSEQ multiplex PCR; TCRdb's copy has only in-frame clones and leaves some out. Of about 410,000 clones listed, over 11% are singletons. The sequenced sample consisted of naive CD4+ T cells from blood. These receptors came from a man under 40 in good health. Both conserved end residues are trimmed from each CDR3.

v_call | cdr3_aa
TRBV5-1 | ASTPVGPSSYNEQF
TRBV29-1 | SVSALQGAGELF
TRBV5-6 | ASSLDRTNEQF
TRBV11-2 | ASSSLIRAQY
TRBV9 | ASSVSPGALTRETQY
TRBV7-9 | ASTLAGGLGDTEAF
TRBV30 | AGRLVLDTGELF
TRBV4-3 | ASSQVGLPGGYNSPLH
TRBV9 | ASSVGRTNYGYT
TRBV7-2 | ASSLRVSSYEQY
TRBV5-1 | ASSLAGSNEKLF
TRBV5-4 | ASTLQQGLLNTGELF
TRBV9 | ASSSRTGSTYEQY
TRBV6-5 | ASSETANTEAF
TRBV7-2 | ASSLGRISGNTIY
TRBV29-1 | SVAQAKNEQF
TRBV5-1 | ASSLGTGRQPQH
TRBV6-6 | ASLATKSQPQH
TRBV30 | AWSVGGVYGYT
TRBV5-6 | ASSYRQHQETQY
TRBV20-1 | SARGVGELF
TRBV5-1 | ASSSDRANTEAF
TRBV30 | AWKTGYPEAF
TRBV30 | AWRGNSGANVLT
TRBV7-2 | ASSLPAGGGETQY
TRBV9 | ASSSRLAGLETQY
TRBV14 | ASSQDRMGDYEQF
TRBV25-1 | ASSEEVGRTEAF
TRBV6-6 | ASLARVHTEAF
TRBV5-4 | ASSLVSARGIFSDTQY
TRBV11-1 | ASSLSGSSYNEQF
TRBV19 | ASSSAASGSLNEQF
TRBV6-1 | ASRTPGGRTGELF
TRBV10-3 | AISREGETQY
TRBV7-2 | ASTNPGGLNTEAF
TRBV9 | ASSAGTEGASVH
TRBV2 | ASTPLGGSGSAQF
TRBV7-3 | ASSSSTGIGTEAF
TRBV6-6 | ASSYGAGGGSPLH
TRBV29-1 | SGTSAFNEQF
TRBV23-1 | ASSQPTMVVHNYGYT
TRBV15 | ATSPGQLAVQETQY
TRBV15 | ATSRGIAGGTYNEQF
TRBV7-2 | ASSLGGARNTQY
TRBV7-2 | ASSLTGLAGTGELF
TRBV11-2 | ASSLTGNTEAF
TRBV6-6 | ASSYSEGQETQY
TRBV2 | ASSEKSYEQY
TRBV23-1 | ASNSIPREGANVLT
TRBV6-5 | ASSYSRSYGDTQY
TRBV6-5 | ASSYSIRANTEAF